The 27 T cell receptor beta chains presented below share a single source sample, sequenced in a study of T cells in Graves' hyperthyroidism and ophthalmopathy. RNA transcripts gave rise to amplified TCR beta CDR3 regions. When the TCR CDR3 underwent first-round RT-PCR, the HTBI primer set was used. TCRdb processed the multiplex PCR reads anew with MiXCR; each CDR3 protein has one entry. The sample contains fewer than 650,000 distinct CDR3 sequences, over 11% of which appear only once. The sequencing input was blood. The receptors here all came from a woman aged 25 to 39 with Graves' hyperthyroidism that later progressed to Graves' ophthalmopathy.

The sample holds many counts of this clonotype. This rearrangement joins TRBV6-1 to TRBJ2-5; 8 bases map to TRBD2. Germline loops: CDR1 MNHNS, CDR2 SASEGT. With 3 bases clipped from V and 5 bases from J, the junction kept 8 bases outside the gene matches. The CDR3 spans 15 residues. The CDR3 loop is CASSDGGGPRETQYF. In DNA, the CDR3 is TGTGCCAGCAGTGACGGGGGGGGGCCTCGGGAGACCCAGTACTTC.

This clonotype was picked up many times. J is TRBJ2-7 and V is TRBV5-5; D remains ambiguous. V was clipped by 4 bases and J by 0 bases, with 14 bases between them. Germline V CDR1 and CDR2: SGHKS, YYEKEE (reference sequence). The CDR3 consists of 15 residues. CDR3 residues: CASSPRQELSYEQYF. CDR3 coding DNA: TGTGCCAGCAGCCCCAGGCAGGAGCTCTCCTACGAGCAGTACTTC.

The V call is TRBV3-1, the J call TRBJ2-3; 8 bases agree with TRBD2. The V segment lost 1 base and the J segment 2 bases; nucleotides outside the gene matches: 5. The CDR3 has 16 residues. Per the germline V gene, CDR1 is LGHDT and CDR2 is YNNKEL (reference sequence). The DNA of the CDR3 is TGTGCCAGCAGCCAAGCGACTAGCGTATACACAGATACGCAGTATTTT. Protein: CASSQATSVYTDTQYF.

This clonotype was observed at least ten times. The V call is TRBV27, the J call TRBJ1-6, with unresolved D. Trimming removed 8 bases at V and 8 bases at J, with 10 bases between. This CDR3 comprises 12 residues. CDR1 is MNHEY and CDR2 is SMNVEV in the germline V gene (reference sequence). CDR3 bases: TGTGCCAGCTGGGCGGGAGATTCACCCCTCCACTTT. Protein sequence: CASWAGDSPLHF.

This clonotype was observed a handful of times. J is TRBJ2-1 and V is TRBV4-1; 12 bases match TRBD2. Germline CDR1 and CDR2: MGHRA and YSYEKL. The length of the CDR3 is 14 residues. The junction had 6 bases not matched to a gene; V was cut back by 3 bases and J by 12 bases. The chain's CDR3 is CASSQATSGSSQFF. The CDR3 DNA reads TGCGCCAGCAGCCAGGCGACTAGCGGGAGTTCGCAGTTCTTC.

This clonotype was seen a handful of times. This rearrangement joins TRBV12-5 to TRBJ2-1; weak D call: TRBD2 (5 bases). CDR1 and CDR2 from the germline V gene are LGHNT and FRNRAP. The length of the CDR3 is 13 residues. V lost 6 bases and J lost 8, with 14 bases in between. CDR3 region: CASGDGVGDEQFF. CDR3 DNA: TGTGCTAGTGGGGACGGGGTGGGCGATGAGCAGTTCTTC.

This clonotype was recorded many times. The J gene is TRBJ2-1, the V gene TRBV2; 10 bases fit TRBD2. CDR3 length: 15 residues. The germline gives CDR1 SNHLY, CDR2 FYNNEI. J gave up 3 bases and V 4 bases, and 3 bases lay outside the gene matches. CDR3 loop: CASSALAGVYNEQFF. The CDR3 nucleotides are TGTGCCAGCAGTGCCCTAGCGGGAGTCTACAATGAGCAGTTCTTC.

This clonotype was seen a single time. With a much larger clone just one base away, this may be a read error. This chain joins TRBV3-1 and TRBJ2-1; D tentatively fits TRBD1 or TRBD2 (7 bases each). The CDR3 spans 16 residues. Trimming removed 4 bases from V and 5 bases from J, with 18 bases in between. Germline V lookup: CDR1 LGHDT, CDR2 YNNKEL (reference sequence). CDR3 region: CASSLVNRGGDNEQFF. DNA for the CDR3: TGTGCCAGCAGCCTAGTAAACAGGGGAGGGGACAATGAGCAGTTCTTC.

This chain uses TRBV30 with TRBJ1-5, with D perhaps TRBD1 (6 bases). V shed 2 bases and J shed 0 bases, with 14 bases lying between them. CDR3 length: 16 residues. Germline V gives CDR1 GTSNPN, CDR2 SVGIG (reference sequence). CDR3 loop: CAWSSPRGNSNQPQHF. The CDR3 DNA is TGTGCCTGGAGTTCCCCCAGGGGTAATAGCAATCAGCCCCAGCATTTT. Full variable domain (remainder filled in from reference TRBV30 and TRBJ1-5): SQTIHQWPATLVQPVGSPLSLECTVEGTSNPNLYWYRQAAGRGLQLLFYSVGIGQISSEVPQNLSASRPQDRQFILSSKKLLLSDSGFYLCAWSSPRGNSNQPQHFGDGTRLSIL.

This clonotype was counted at least ten times. J is TRBJ1-5 and V is TRBV30; the D is unclear. The V gene lost 2 bases and the J gene lost 2 bases, with 7 bases spanning the gap. This CDR3 comprises 13 residues. CDR1 and CDR2 (germline): GTSNPN, SVGIG (reference sequence). The CDR3 DNA is TGTGCCTGGAGTTCGCAGGGCAATCAGCCCCAGCATTTT. Encoded protein: CAWSSQGNQPQHF.

This clonotype was recorded many times. The V gene is TRBV5-1, the J gene TRBJ2-7, with 7 positions matching TRBD2. CDR1 is SGHRS, CDR2 YFSETQ, per germline. The CDR3 sequence is 14 residues long. The J segment lost 6 bases and the V segment lost 4 bases, leaving 10 bases of the junction unmatched. The CDR3: CASSARGVTGEQYF. In nucleotides, the CDR3 is TGCGCCAGCAGCGCCCGGGGGGTTACGGGCGAGCAGTACTTC.

The chain combines TRBV18 with TRBJ2-7; 9 nucleotides line up with TRBD1. J lost 7 bases, V lost 3 bases, and 7 bases had no gene match. The CDR3 is 14 residues long. CDR1 is KGHSH, CDR2 LQKENI, per germline. CDR3 nucleotides: TGTGCCAGCTCACCGGTGGGGACAGGGAGGGAGCAGTACTTC. This gives the protein CASSPVGTGREQYF.

This clonotype was seen at least ten times. The chain has TRBV11-2 and TRBJ2-7; D is uncertain. CDR1 and CDR2 from the germline V gene are SGHAT and FQNNGV. This CDR3 is 14 amino acids long. The germline V and J ends were trimmed by 3 bases and 0 bases, with 9 bases remaining between them. For the CDR3, the DNA is TGTGCCAGCAGCTTTGCCGGCCCCTCCTACGAGCAGTACTTC. Its translation: CASSFAGPSYEQYF.

The chain employs TRBV11-2 and TRBJ2-1, with 8 bases fitting TRBD2. Germline V gene sequence: CDR1 SGHAT, CDR2 FQNNGV. This CDR3 is built from 15 residues. The J segment lost 6 bases and the V segment lost 2 bases, leaving 6 bases of the junction unmatched. CDR3: CASSLSAGDLNEQFF. The CDR3 DNA reads as TGTGCCAGCAGCTTATCAGCGGGAGACCTCAATGAGCAGTTCTTC.

At least ten counts were recorded for this clonotype. The J gene is TRBJ2-1, the V gene TRBV12-3 or TRBV12-4; TRBD2 matches 8 bases. The CDR3 is 16 residues long. Trimming removed 4 bases from V and 3 bases from J; junction bases left unmatched: 8. CDR3 nucleotides: TGTGCCAGCAGTTCCCGTGGGAGCGGGAGCTACAATGAGCAGTTCTTC. Its protein product is CASSSRGSGSYNEQFF.

The CDR3 DNA sequence: TGTGCCAGCAGCACCATCAGGGGGCTGAATAACTACGAGCAGTACTTC. This codes for CASSTIRGLNNYEQYF. V and J are TRBV11-2 and TRBJ2-7, with TRBD1 matching 8 bases. The CDR3 runs 16 residues. CDR1 and CDR2 (germline): SGHAT, FQNNGV. Trimming cost V 5 bases and J 3 bases; bases outside gene matches: 12.

This clonotype was seen ten or more times. This sequence joins TRBV27 and TRBJ2-3; TRBD2 matches 13 bases. CDR1 and CDR2 from the germline V gene are MNHEY and SMNVEV (reference sequence). The CDR3 extends over 18 amino acids. V lost 0 bases, J lost 2 bases, and 5 bases stayed unmatched. CDR3 DNA sequence: TGTGCCAGCAGTTTATCAGGGACTAGCGGGGTCTACACAGATACGCAGTATTTT. Its protein product is CASSLSGTSGVYTDTQYF.

The chain employs TRBV27 and TRBJ2-1; 10 nucleotides align to TRBD2. V gave up 5 bases and J gave up 7 bases; unmatched junction bases: 14. Per germline, CDR1 MNHEY and CDR2 SMNVEV (reference sequence). The CDR3 covers 17 residues. The CDR3 sequence is CASSVNLLAGKGNEQFF. Here the CDR3 DNA reads TGTGCCAGCAGTGTGAACCTACTAGCGGGAAAAGGGAATGAGCAGTTCTTC.

V gene TRBV5-1 combines with J gene TRBJ1-1; D call uncertain. Per germline, CDR1 SGHRS and CDR2 YFSETQ. This CDR3 region has 15 residues. Trimming stripped 0 bases from V and 4 bases from J, with 13 bases between. The CDR3 reads CASSLVPGSSTEAFF. The CDR3 DNA sequence: TGCGCCAGCAGCTTGGTTCCGGGATCTAGCACTGAAGCTTTCTTT.

This clonotype was seen many times. This chain uses TRBV9 with TRBJ2-7; D ambiguous. Germline-derived CDR1 and CDR2 are SGDLS and YYNGEE. V was shortened by 7 bases and J by 7 bases, with 15 bases between the two germline ends. The CDR3 loop spans 12 amino acids. The CDR3, as DNA: TGTGCCAGCGCACCCGACGTAGGGGAGCAGTACTTC. It yields the protein CASAPDVGEQYF.

V is TRBV10-3 and J is TRBJ2-2; 9 bases align to TRBD1. With 8 bases clipped from V and 5 bases from J, the junction kept 9 bases outside the gene matches. This CDR3 is 15 amino acids long. Germline CDR1 reads ENHRY; CDR2 reads SYGVKD. CDR3 amino acids: CAILRDRDITGELFF. The CDR3 DNA sequence: TGTGCCATCCTGCGGGACAGGGACATTACCGGGGAGCTGTTTTTT.

This clonotype appeared many times. The chain employs TRBV25-1 and TRBJ2-7; TRBD1 aligns across 10 bases. This CDR3 region has 14 residues. Germline CDR1 reads MGHDK; CDR2 reads SYGVNS. The V segment lost 3 bases and the J segment 3 bases; nucleotides outside the gene matches: 2. The CDR3 nucleotides read TGTGCCAGCAGTGACCGGGACAGGGGCTACGAGCAGTACTTC. The encoded protein is CASSDRDRGYEQYF.

The chain employs TRBV19 and TRBJ2-1; weak D call: TRBD2 (7 bases). The V gene's germline CDR1 is LNHDA and CDR2 SQIVND (reference sequence). The CDR3 extends over 17 amino acids. V dropped 2 bases and J dropped 5 bases, with 19 bases sitting between them. CDR3 region: CASSIIGGDYLDNEQFF. The DNA of the CDR3 is TGTGCCAGTAGTATAATAGGGGGGGACTACCTCGACAATGAGCAGTTCTTC.

This clonotype has at least ten counts. The chain couples TRBV27 to TRBJ2-4; D remains unclear. The CDR3 loop spans 15 amino acids. Trimming stripped 5 bases from V and 6 bases from J, with 17 bases between. Germline V gene data show CDR1 as MNHEY and CDR2 as SMNVEV (reference sequence). The CDR3 DNA reads TGTGCCAGCAGTCCCGATCGTTCCGCGCGAAACATTCAGTACTTC. The encoded protein is CASSPDRSARNIQYF.

In its sample, this clonotype was seen a few times. CDR3 in amino acids: CASSLRTAPRDYGYTF. The CDR3 coding sequence is TGTGCCAGCAGCTTACGGACAGCTCCCCGCGACTATGGCTACACCTTC. The V call is TRBV11-3, the J call TRBJ1-2; D is perhaps TRBD1 (6 bases). The CDR3 loop spans 16 amino acids. With 2 bases removed from V and 3 bases from J, the gap between germline ends came to 16 bases. Germline V gene sequence: CDR1 SGHNT, CDR2 YENEEA. Filled out from reference TRBV11-3 and TRBJ1-2, the complete variable domain reads EAGVVQSPRYKIIEKKQPVAFWCNPISGHNTLYWYLQNLGQGPELLIRYENEEAVDDSQLPKDRFSAERLKGVDSTLKIQPAELGDSAVYLCASSLRTAPRDYGYTFGSGTRLTVV.

This clonotype was detected ten times or more. The CDR3 is CASSGYRAGELFF. The CDR3 DNA sequence: TGTGCCAGCAGTGGATACAGGGCCGGGGAGCTGTTTTTT. The chain has TRBV12-3 or TRBV12-4 and TRBJ2-2; maybe TRBD1 (6 bases). The CDR3 consists of 13 residues. Deletions cut 5 bases from V and 6 bases from J, with 10 bases between.

This clonotype has more than one count but fewer than ten. The conserved phenylalanine or tryptophan is not found at the CDR3 terminus, so this likely reflects a read error. V gene TRBV4-1 combines with J gene TRBJ2-3, with D perhaps matching TRBD2 (6 bases). Trimming stripped 6 bases from V and 1 base from J, with 17 bases between. Germline CDR1 MGHRA, CDR2 YSYEKL. CDR3 length equals 16 residues. Here the CDR3 reads CASRGTPVGGTDTQYL. The DNA of the CDR3 is TGCGCCAGCAGAGGGACTCCCGTCGGAGGCACAGATACGCAGTATCTT.